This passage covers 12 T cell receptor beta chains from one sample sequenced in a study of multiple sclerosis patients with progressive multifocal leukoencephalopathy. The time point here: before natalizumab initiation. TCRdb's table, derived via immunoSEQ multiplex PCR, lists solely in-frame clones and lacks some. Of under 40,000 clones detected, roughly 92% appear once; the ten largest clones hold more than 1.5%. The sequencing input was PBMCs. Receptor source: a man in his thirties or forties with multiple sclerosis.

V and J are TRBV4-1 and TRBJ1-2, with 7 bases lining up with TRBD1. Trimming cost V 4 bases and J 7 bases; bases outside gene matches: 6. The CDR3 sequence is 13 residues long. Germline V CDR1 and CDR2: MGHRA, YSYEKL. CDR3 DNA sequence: TGCGCCAGCAGCCCCGAGGGGGCAGGTGGCTACACCTTC. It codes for CASSPEGAGGYTF.

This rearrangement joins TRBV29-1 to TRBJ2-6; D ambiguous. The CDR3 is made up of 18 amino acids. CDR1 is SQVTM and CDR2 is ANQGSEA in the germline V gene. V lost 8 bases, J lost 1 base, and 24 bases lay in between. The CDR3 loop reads CSPPPKDSNYSGANVLTF. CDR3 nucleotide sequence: TGCAGCCCCCCACCCAAGGATTCCAACTATTCTGGGGCCAACGTCCTGACTTTC.

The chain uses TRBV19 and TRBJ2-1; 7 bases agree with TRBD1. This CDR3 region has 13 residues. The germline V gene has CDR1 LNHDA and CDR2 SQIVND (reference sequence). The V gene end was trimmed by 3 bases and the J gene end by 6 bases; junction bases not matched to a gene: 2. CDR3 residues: CASSIYRGNEQFF. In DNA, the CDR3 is TGTGCCAGTAGTATCTACAGGGGCAATGAGCAGTTCTTC.

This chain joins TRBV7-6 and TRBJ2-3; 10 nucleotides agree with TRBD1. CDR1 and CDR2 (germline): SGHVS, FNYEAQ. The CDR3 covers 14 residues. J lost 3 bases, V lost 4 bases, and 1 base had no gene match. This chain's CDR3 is CASSSGQGTDTQYF. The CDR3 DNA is TGTGCCAGCAGCTCGGGACAGGGGACAGATACGCAGTATTTT.

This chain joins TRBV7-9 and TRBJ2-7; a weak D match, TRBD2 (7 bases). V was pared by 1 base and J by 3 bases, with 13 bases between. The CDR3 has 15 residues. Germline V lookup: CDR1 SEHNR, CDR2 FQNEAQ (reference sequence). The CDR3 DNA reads TGTGCCAGCAGCTTAGTGGGGGGGGGCGGCTACGAGCAGTACTTC. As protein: CASSLVGGGGYEQYF.

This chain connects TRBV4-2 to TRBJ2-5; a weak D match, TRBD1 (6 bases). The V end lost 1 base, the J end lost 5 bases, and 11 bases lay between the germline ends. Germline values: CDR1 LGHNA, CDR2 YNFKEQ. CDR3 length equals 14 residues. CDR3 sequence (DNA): TGTGCCAGCAGCCAAGTTCAGGGGAAGGAGACCCAGTACTTC. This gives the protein CASSQVQGKETQYF.

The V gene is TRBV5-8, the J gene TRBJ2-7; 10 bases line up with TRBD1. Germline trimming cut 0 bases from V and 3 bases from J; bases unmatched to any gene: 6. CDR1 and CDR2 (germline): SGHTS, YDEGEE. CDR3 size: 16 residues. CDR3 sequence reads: CASSLGPGQGIYEQYV. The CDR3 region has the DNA TGTGCCAGCAGCTTGGGCCCGGGACAGGGGATCTACGAGCAGTACGTC.

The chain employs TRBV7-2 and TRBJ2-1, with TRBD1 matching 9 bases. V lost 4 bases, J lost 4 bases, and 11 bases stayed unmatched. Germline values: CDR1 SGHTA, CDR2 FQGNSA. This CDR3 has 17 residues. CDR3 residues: CASSSGTGLPTYNEQFF. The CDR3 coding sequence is TGTGCCAGCAGCTCTGGGACAGGGCTCCCTACTTACAATGAGCAGTTCTTC. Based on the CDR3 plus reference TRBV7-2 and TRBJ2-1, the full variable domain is GAGVSQSPSNKVTEKGKDVELRCDPISGHTALYWYRQSLGQGLEFLIYFQGNSAPDKSGLPSDRFSAERTGGSVSTLTIQRTQQEDSAVYLCASSSGTGLPTYNEQFFGPGTRLTVL.

The CDR3 reads CASSSGTERLYGYTF. The CDR3 DNA follows: TGTGCCAGCAGCTCCGGGACAGAGAGACTCTATGGCTACACCTTC. The chain combines TRBV7-8 with TRBJ1-2; the match to TRBD1 covers 7 bases. The CDR3 sequence is 15 residues long. CDR1 and CDR2 (germline): SGHVS, FQNEAQ. The V gene end was trimmed by 4 bases and the J gene end by 4 bases; junction bases not matched to a gene: 9. Combining the CDR3 with reference TRBV7-8 and TRBJ1-2 gives the whole variable domain GAGVSQSPRYKVAKRGQDVALRCDPISGHVSLFWYQQALGQGPEFLTYFQNEAQLDKSGLPSDRFFAERPEGSVSTLKIQRTQQEDSAVYLCASSSGTERLYGYTFGSGTRLTVV.

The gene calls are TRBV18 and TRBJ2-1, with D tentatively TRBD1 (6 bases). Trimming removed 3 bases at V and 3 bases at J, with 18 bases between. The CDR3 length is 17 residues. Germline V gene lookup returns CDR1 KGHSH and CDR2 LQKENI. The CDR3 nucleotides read TGTGCCAGCTCACCGGACCGCAGGACAGAGTACTACAATGAGCAGTTCTTC. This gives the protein CASSPDRRTEYYNEQFF.

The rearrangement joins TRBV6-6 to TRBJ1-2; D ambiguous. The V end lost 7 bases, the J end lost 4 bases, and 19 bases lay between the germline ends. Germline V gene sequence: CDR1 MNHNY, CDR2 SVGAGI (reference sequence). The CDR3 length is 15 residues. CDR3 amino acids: CASTSHPAVPYGYTF. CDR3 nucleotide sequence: TGTGCCAGCACTTCACACCCGGCCGTTCCCTATGGCTACACCTTC.

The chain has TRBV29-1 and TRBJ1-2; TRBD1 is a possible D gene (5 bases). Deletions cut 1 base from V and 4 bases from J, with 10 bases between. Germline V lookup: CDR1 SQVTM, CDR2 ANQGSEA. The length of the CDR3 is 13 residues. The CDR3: CSVEVGGTYGYTF. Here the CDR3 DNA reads TGCAGCGTTGAAGTGGGGGGAACCTATGGCTACACCTTC.